Only a few counts were recorded for the clone carrying this T cell receptor (beta chain). No antigen is known for it. The time point denotes: pre-sensitization, week 0. Treatment: therapeutic diphenylcyclopropenone sensitization with weekly scalp DPC. From whole blood left unfractionated, total RNA was extracted. Germline lookup yields CDR1 SGHAT and CDR2 FQNNGV. The CDR3 covers 13 residues. The ends were cut back, 3 bases at V and 4 bases at J, with 9 bases in the middle. In the original processing: A per-sample median of around 100,000 TCRs was observed, with a range of 23,224 to 690,600. TCRdb independently ran MiXCR on the RACE reads; one entry per CDR3 protein. Clone size and V and J calls follow TCRdb, not the original study. This table has tens of thousands of distinct CDR3 sequences, 10% to 13% appearing once. The data belong to a study of human T cells and chemical hapten exposure. Study context: The upper back received 0.01% DPC by patch testing, with results read at 6 days. Study findings and constraints: Sensitizing to DPC left TCRs with a frequency above 1 in 1000 unaltered.

This chain uses TRBV11-2 with TRBJ2-5; D might be TRBD1 (6 bases). The sample in question was whole blood, obtained in connection with sensitization to the hapten diphenylcyclopropenone (DPC). The origin of this receptor is a man in his fifties or sixties with alopecia areata. Some clones in this sample may be carry-over from other donors' samples. CDR3 nucleotide sequence: TGTGCCAGCAGCTTTGGGGGCGCAGAGACCCAGTACTTC. As protein: CASSFGGAETQYF.